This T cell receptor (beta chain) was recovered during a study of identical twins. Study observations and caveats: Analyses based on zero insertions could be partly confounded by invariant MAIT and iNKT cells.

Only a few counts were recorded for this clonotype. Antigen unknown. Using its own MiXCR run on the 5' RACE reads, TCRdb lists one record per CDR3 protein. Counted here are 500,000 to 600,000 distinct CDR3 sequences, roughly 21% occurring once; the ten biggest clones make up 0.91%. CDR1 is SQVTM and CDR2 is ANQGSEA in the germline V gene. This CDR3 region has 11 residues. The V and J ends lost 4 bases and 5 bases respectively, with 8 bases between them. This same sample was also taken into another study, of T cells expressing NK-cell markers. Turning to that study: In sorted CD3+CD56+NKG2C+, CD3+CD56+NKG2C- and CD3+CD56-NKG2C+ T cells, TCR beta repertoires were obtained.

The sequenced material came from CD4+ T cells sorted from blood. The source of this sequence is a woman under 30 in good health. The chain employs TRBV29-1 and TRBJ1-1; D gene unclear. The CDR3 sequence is CSVVEVTEAFF. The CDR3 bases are TGCAGCGTTGTTGAGGTGACTGAAGCTTTCTTT.